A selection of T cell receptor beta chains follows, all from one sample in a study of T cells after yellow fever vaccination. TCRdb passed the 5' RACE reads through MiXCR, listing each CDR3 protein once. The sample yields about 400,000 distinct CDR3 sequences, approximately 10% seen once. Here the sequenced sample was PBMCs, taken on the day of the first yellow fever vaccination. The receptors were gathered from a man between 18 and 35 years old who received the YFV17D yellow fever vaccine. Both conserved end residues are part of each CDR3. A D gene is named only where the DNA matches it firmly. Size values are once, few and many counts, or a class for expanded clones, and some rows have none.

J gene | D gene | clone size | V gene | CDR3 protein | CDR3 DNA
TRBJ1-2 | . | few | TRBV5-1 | CASSLGIGNYGYTF | TGCGCCAGCAGCCTTGGAATCGGGAACTATGGCTACACCTTC
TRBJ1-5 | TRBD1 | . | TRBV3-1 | CASSPSDRGDNQPQHF | TGTGCCAGCAGCCCATCCGACAGGGGGGACAATCAGCCCCAGCATTTT
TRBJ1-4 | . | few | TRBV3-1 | CASSRRAKIEKLFF | TGTGCCAGCAGCCGAAGGGCGAAGATTGAAAAACTGTTTTTT
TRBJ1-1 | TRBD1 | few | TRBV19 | CASSMPPGTANTEAFF | TGTGCCAGTAGTATGCCACCCGGGACAGCAAACACTGAAGCTTTCTTT
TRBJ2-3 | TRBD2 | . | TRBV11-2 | CASSLGAGGITDTQYF | TGTGCCAGCAGCTTGGGAGCGGGGGGGATAACAGATACGCAGTATTTT
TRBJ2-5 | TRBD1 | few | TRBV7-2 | CASSQRQGSLQETQYF | TGTGCCAGCAGCCAACGACAGGGGTCTTTACAAGAGACCCAGTACTTC
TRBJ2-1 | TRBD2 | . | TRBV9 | CASSVAEVAGGDEQFF | TGTGCCAGCAGCGTAGCTGAGGTAGCGGGGGGAGATGAGCAGTTCTTC
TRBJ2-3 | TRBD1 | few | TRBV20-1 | CSASRTGVLADTQYF | TGCAGTGCTTCCCGGACAGGGGTCCTCGCAGATACGCAGTATTTT
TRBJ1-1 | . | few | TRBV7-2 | CASSPRGGGRTEAFF | TGTGCCAGCAGCCCTAGAGGGGGTGGAAGGACTGAAGCTTTCTTT
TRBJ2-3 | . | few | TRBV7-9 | CASSSGLSTSTDTQYF | TGTGCCAGCAGCTCCGGACTATCTACTAGCACAGATACGCAGTATTTT
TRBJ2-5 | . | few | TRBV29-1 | CSVDRTSGETQYF | TGCAGCGTTGACCGGACGTCGGGAGAGACCCAGTACTTC
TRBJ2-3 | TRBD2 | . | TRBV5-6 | CASSLISGGPDTQYF | TGTGCCAGCAGCTTGATAAGCGGGGGCCCAGATACGCAGTATTTT
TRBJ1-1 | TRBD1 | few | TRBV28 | CASRPGTGTSTEAFF | TGTGCCAGCCGACCCGGGACAGGGACTAGCACTGAAGCTTTCTTT
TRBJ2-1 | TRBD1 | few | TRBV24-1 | CATSAGGEQFF | TGTGCCACCAGCGCAGGGGGTGAGCAGTTCTTC
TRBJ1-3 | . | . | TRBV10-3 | CAISNSGNTIYF | TGTGCCATCAGTAATTCTGGAAACACCATATATTTT
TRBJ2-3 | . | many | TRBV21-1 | CASSIGDTSTDTQYF | TGTGCCAGCAGCATAGGAGACACCAGCACAGATACGCAGTATTTT
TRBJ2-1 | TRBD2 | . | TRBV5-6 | CASSLLAGVGEQFF | TGTGCCAGCAGCTTGCTAGCGGGGGTGGGAGAGCAGTTCTTC
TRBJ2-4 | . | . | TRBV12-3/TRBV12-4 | CASSFGEGGIQYF | TGTGCCAGCAGTTTTGGGGAGGGGGGCATTCAGTACTTC
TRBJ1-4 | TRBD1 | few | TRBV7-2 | CASSSPGQGTEKLFF | TGTGCCAGCAGCTCCCCGGGACAGGGGACTGAAAAACTGTTTTTT
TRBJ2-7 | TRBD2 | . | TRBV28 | CASSSILVAGSYEQYF | TGTGCCAGCAGTTCGATCCTCGTAGCGGGGTCTTACGAGCAGTACTTC
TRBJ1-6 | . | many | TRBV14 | CASSQEARVSPLHF | TGTGCCAGCAGCCAAGAAGCCAGGGTCTCACCCCTCCACTTT
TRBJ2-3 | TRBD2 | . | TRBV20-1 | CSARDHGLAADTQYF | TGCAGTGCTAGAGATCATGGACTAGCCGCAGATACGCAGTATTTT
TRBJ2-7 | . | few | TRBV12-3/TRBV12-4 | CASSDTGLGAYEQYF | TGTGCCAGCAGCGACACAGGCCTTGGGGCCTACGAGCAGTACTTC
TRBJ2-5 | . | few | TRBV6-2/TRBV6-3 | CASTQGWGAQETQYF | TGTGCCAGCACCCAAGGTTGGGGGGCCCAAGAGACCCAGTACTTC
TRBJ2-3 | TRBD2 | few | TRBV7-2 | CASSSGLAGGVDTQYF | TGTGCCAGCAGCTCGGGACTAGCGGGGGGGGTTGATACGCAGTATTTT
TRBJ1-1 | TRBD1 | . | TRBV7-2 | CASSVDREDEAFF | TGTGCCAGCAGCGTAGACAGGGAGGATGAAGCTTTCTTT
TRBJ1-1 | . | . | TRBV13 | CASTSTGRLNTEAFF | TGTGCCAGCACCTCAACAGGACGGCTGAACACTGAAGCTTTCTTT
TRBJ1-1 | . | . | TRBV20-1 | CSASGQNTEAFF | TGCAGTGCTAGCGGACAGAACACTGAAGCTTTCTTT
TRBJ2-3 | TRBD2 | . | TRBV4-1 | CASSHRLAGGPPDTQYF | TGCGCCAGCAGCCATCGACTAGCGGGGGGCCCCCCGGATACGCAGTATTTT
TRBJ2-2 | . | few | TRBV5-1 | CASSPHTRVPGELFF | TGCGCCAGCAGCCCGCATACCAGGGTCCCCGGGGAGCTGTTTTTT
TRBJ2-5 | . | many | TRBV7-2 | CASSFAAIYQETQYF | TGTGCCAGCAGCTTTGCGGCTATTTACCAAGAGACCCAGTACTTC
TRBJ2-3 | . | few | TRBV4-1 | CASSQQGLTDTQYF | TGCGCCAGCAGCCAGCAGGGACTCACAGATACGCAGTATTTT
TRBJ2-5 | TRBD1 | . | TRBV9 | CASSVGRGTGDETQYF | TGTGCCAGCAGCGTAGGACGAGGGACAGGGGATGAGACCCAGTACTTC
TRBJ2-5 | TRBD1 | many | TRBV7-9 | CASSSILQGAGETQYF | TGTGCCAGCAGCTCAATCCTTCAGGGGGCAGGGGAGACCCAGTACTTC
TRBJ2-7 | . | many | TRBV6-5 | CASSYGGGGSYEQYF | TGTGCCAGCAGTTACGGAGGGGGCGGCTCCTACGAGCAGTACTTC
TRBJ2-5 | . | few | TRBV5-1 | CASSLGQGMETQYF | TGCGCCAGCAGCTTGGGGCAGGGGATGGAGACCCAGTACTTC
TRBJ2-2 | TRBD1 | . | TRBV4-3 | CASSQDPGQGSGELFF | TGCGCCAGCAGCCAAGATCCGGGACAGGGCTCCGGGGAGCTGTTTTTT
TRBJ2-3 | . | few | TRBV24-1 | CATSERDTQYF | TGTGCCACCAGTGAACGGGATACGCAGTATTTT
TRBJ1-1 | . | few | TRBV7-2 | CASRVFGRSDTEAFF | TGTGCCAGCCGGGTGTTTGGACGGTCGGACACTGAAGCTTTCTTT
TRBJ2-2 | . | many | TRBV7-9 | CASSPQYTGELFF | TGTGCCAGCAGCCCCCAATACACCGGGGAGCTGTTTTTT
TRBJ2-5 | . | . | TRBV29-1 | CSVVPAGQETQYF | TGCAGCGTTGTTCCGGCAGGGCAAGAGACCCAGTACTTC
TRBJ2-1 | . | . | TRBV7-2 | CASRSGLGNEQFF | TGTGCCAGCAGGAGCGGGCTGGGAAATGAGCAGTTCTTC
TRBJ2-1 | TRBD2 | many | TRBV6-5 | CASTTLAGAYNEQFF | TGTGCCAGCACCACCCTAGCGGGGGCCTACAATGAGCAGTTCTTC
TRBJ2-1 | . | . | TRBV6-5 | CASSYSIQRRYNEQFF | TGTGCCAGCAGTTACTCGATACAGAGGAGGTACAATGAGCAGTTCTTC
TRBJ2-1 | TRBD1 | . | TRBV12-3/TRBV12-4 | CASSRDRGHNEQFF | TGTGCCAGTTCCCGGGACAGGGGGCACAATGAGCAGTTCTTC